The next 10 T cell receptor beta chains were all read from a single sample in a study of blood T cell repertoires in COVID-19. Repertoires were generated with immunoSEQ multiplex PCR, while TCRdb's copy carries only in-frame clones and drops some. The sample includes around 70,000 clones, 60% to 85% seen only once; the top ten take under 25%. Sequencing was done on a sample of peripheral blood. The receptors originated from a man between 65 and 85 years old with acute or convalescent COVID-19.

The chain links TRBV29-1 to TRBJ1-1; possible D gene TRBD1, 6 bases. Trimming cost V 6 bases and J 6 bases, with 14 bases left between them. The CDR3 runs 12 residues. Germline CDR1 SQVTM, CDR2 ANQGSEA. CDR3 sequence (DNA): TGCAGCGTGGGGGCGGGGGTGTCTGAAGCTTTCTTT. The encoded protein is CSVGAGVSEAFF.

This chain connects TRBV2 to TRBJ2-7; TRBD2 aligns across 13 bases. The CDR3 totals 14 residues. CDR1 and CDR2 from the germline V gene are SNHLY and FYNNEI. The J segment lost 4 bases and the V segment lost 6 bases, leaving 3 bases of the junction unmatched. As DNA, the CDR3 is TGTGCCAGCAGGCCGGGACTAGCGGGATACGAGCAGTACTTC. Translated, it gives CASRPGLAGYEQYF.

The V and J genes are TRBV11-3 and TRBJ2-1, with D possibly matching TRBD2 (6 bases). The CDR3 is 12 residues long. Trimming left V 4 bases short and J 7 bases short, with 8 bases between. The germline CDR1 and CDR2 sequences are SGHNT and YENEEA. CDR3 coding DNA: TGTGCCAGCAGCTGGAGGGGTAATGAGCAGTTCTTC. Residues: CASSWRGNEQFF. Using reference TRBV11-3 and TRBJ2-1 for the parts outside the CDR3, the full variable domain is EAGVVQSPRYKIIEKKQPVAFWCNPISGHNTLYWYLQNLGQGPELLIRYENEEAVDDSQLPKDRFSAERLKGVDSTLKIQPAELGDSAVYLCASSWRGNEQFFGPGTRLTVL.

The rearrangement links TRBV3-1 (or the pseudogene TRBV3-2) to TRBJ1-5, with TRBD1 matching 11 bases. This CDR3 is 14 amino acids long. V shed 6 bases and J 7 bases; nucleotides not matched to a gene: 5. Germline values: CDR1 LGHDT, CDR2 YNNKEL (reference sequence). CDR3 loop: CASRRTGGGQPQHF. The CDR3 DNA is TGTGCCAGCAGGAGGACAGGGGGCGGGCAGCCCCAGCATTTT.

The chain uses TRBV18 and TRBJ1-2; 9 bases are a match to TRBD1. CDR1 is KGHSH and CDR2 is LQKENI in the germline V gene. The V segment lost 5 bases and the J segment 6 bases; nucleotides outside the gene matches: 10. The CDR3 is made up of 15 amino acids. CDR3 DNA: TGTGCCAGCTCAGCGTCGGGACAGGGAAAGAATGGCTACACCTTC. This encodes CASSASGQGKNGYTF.

The rearrangement links TRBV28 to TRBJ1-2; D gene uncertain. The CDR3 extends over 13 amino acids. Germline V lookup: CDR1 MDHEN, CDR2 SYDVKM. V was cut by 6 bases and J by 6 bases, with 14 bases left in between. The DNA of the CDR3 is TGTGCCAGCAGACAAACCGGGGTCGATGGCTACACCTTC. Its translation: CASRQTGVDGYTF.

V gene TRBV19 combines with J gene TRBJ1-5; D gene uncertain. V dropped 6 bases and J dropped 1 base, with 16 bases sitting between them. In germline, CDR1 is LNHDA, CDR2 SQIVND (reference sequence). The CDR3 loop spans 16 amino acids. The CDR3 nucleotides read TGTGCCAGTAGCCATAGACCCCGAGGGAGCAATCAGCCCCAGCATTTT. This sequence encodes CASSHRPRGSNQPQHF.

The V gene is TRBV23-1, the J gene TRBJ2-7, with D perhaps matching TRBD1 (5 bases). Being an ORF, TRBV23-1 has a function that is uncertain. There are 13 residues in the CDR3. For the CDR3, the DNA is TGCGTCGACTGGGGCCCGAGTATATACGAGCAGTACTTC. Encoded protein: CVDWGPSIYEQYF.

This clone occurred a few times. The chain couples TRBV12-3 or TRBV12-4 to TRBJ2-7; possible D gene TRBD2, 6 bases. The CDR3 is made up of 12 amino acids. Deletions cut 3 bases from V and 6 bases from J, with 9 bases between. The CDR3 sequence is CASSFLGGEQYF. DNA of the CDR3: TGTGCCAGCAGTTTCTTGGGGGGCGAGCAGTACTTC.

The chain links TRBV6-1 to TRBJ1-5; D unresolved. From germline, CDR1 is MNHNS and CDR2 SASEGT. V gave up 2 bases and J gave up 1 base, with 21 bases separating them. The CDR3 runs 19 residues. CDR3: CASSEFPPRGRTSNQPQHF. In DNA form, the CDR3 reads TGTGCCAGCAGTGAATTCCCTCCTCGAGGGCGGACCAGCAATCAGCCCCAGCATTTT.